The next 25 T cell receptor beta chains were all read from a single sample in a study of T cell responses to AZD1222 COVID-19 vaccine. Measured with immunoSEQ multiplex PCR; TCRdb has only the in-frame clones, and not every one. Among 150,000 or so clones listed, roughly 90% were seen once. This material consisted of peripheral blood, taken on day 0 of AZD1222 vaccination. Receptor source: an adult in good health.

The chain couples TRBV18 to TRBJ1-3; D call uncertain. This CDR3 has 13 residues. CDR1 is KGHSH and CDR2 is LQKENI in the germline V gene. V was clipped by 4 bases and J by 0 bases, with 4 bases between them. The CDR3 loop is CASSQSSGNTIYF. The CDR3 bases are TGTGCCAGCTCACAGAGCTCTGGAAACACCATATATTTT.

This chain connects TRBV9 to TRBJ1-2; a possible D gene is TRBD1 (5 bases). Germline lookup yields CDR1 SGDLS and CDR2 YYNGEE. The V and J ends lost 3 bases and 4 bases respectively, with 19 bases between them. This CDR3 is built from 16 residues. The DNA of the CDR3 is TGTGCCAGCAGCGCTGCCGGGGCAGGTTTAAGCTATGGCTACACCTTC. The encoded protein is CASSAAGAGLSYGYTF. Combining the CDR3 with reference TRBV9 and TRBJ1-2 gives the whole variable domain DSGVTQTPKHLITATGQRVTLRCSPRSGDLSVYWYQQSLDQGLQFLIQYYNGEERAKGNILERFSAQQFPDLHSELNLSSLELGDSALYFCASSAAGAGLSYGYTFGSGTRLTVV.

The chain links TRBV7-8 to TRBJ2-3; possible D gene TRBD1, 5 bases. Germline lookup yields CDR1 SGHVS and CDR2 FQNEAQ. The CDR3 covers 14 residues. Trimming stripped 5 bases from V and 0 bases from J, with 9 bases between. Here the CDR3 DNA reads TGTGCCAGCAGCCGTAGACAGAGCACAGATACGCAGTATTTT. This gives the protein CASSRRQSTDTQYF.

CDR3 sequence reads: CASSQTGVFNEQFF. In DNA, the CDR3 is TGCGCCAGCAGCCAGACAGGGGTTTTCAATGAGCAGTTCTTC. This chain links TRBV5-1 with TRBJ2-1, with 8 bases fitting TRBD1. The CDR3 runs 14 residues. CDR1 is SGHRS and CDR2 is YFSETQ in the germline V gene. V lost 4 bases to trimming and J lost 6 bases; unmatched junction nucleotides: 6. The variable domain in full, with the rest retrieved from reference TRBV5-1 and TRBJ2-1, is KAGVTQTPRYLIKTRGQQVTLSCSPISGHRSVSWYQQTPGQGLQFLFEYFSETQRNKGNFPGRFSGRQFSNSRSEMNVSTLELGDSALYLCASSQTGVFNEQFFGPGTRLTVL.

This chain uses TRBV5-1 with TRBJ2-2; D is unclear. Trimming removed 0 bases at V and 3 bases at J, with 9 bases between. Germline CDR1 SGHRS, CDR2 YFSETQ. The CDR3 length is 15 residues. The CDR3 DNA sequence: TGCGCCAGCAGCTTGGTGGCAGGCCACACCGGGGAGCTGTTTTTT. It yields the protein CASSLVAGHTGELFF.

This rearrangement joins TRBV11-2 to TRBJ2-3; 7 bases are a match to TRBD2. Germline CDR1 SGHAT, CDR2 FQNNGV. Trimming cost V 7 bases and J 4 bases; bases outside gene matches: 8. The CDR3 is made up of 14 amino acids. The CDR3, as DNA: TGTGCCAGCAAAAGCGGGGTATCAGCAGATACGCAGTATTTT. It codes for CASKSGVSADTQYF.

The chain joins TRBV4-1 to TRBJ2-7; 8 bases fit TRBD2. V shed 1 base and J 2 bases; nucleotides not matched to a gene: 13. The germline gives CDR1 MGHRA, CDR2 YSYEKL. The CDR3 has 18 amino acids. Written as DNA, the CDR3 is TGCGCCAGCAGCCAAGGAGGGGGAGAGCCGGGAGGGACCTACGAGCAGTACTTC. Its translation: CASSQGGGEPGGTYEQYF.

The V call is TRBV2, the J call TRBJ2-1; D might be TRBD1 (6 bases). The CDR3 contains 18 residues. Germline V CDR1 and CDR2: SNHLY, FYNNEI. V was pared by 2 bases and J by 0 bases, with 17 bases between. CDR3 sequence (DNA): TGTGCCAGCAGTGAAAGCTTCAGGGGCCGGGACTCCTACAATGAGCAGTTCTTC. The encoded protein is CASSESFRGRDSYNEQFF. Together with reference TRBV2 and TRBJ2-1, the CDR3 gives the full variable domain: EPEVTQTPSHQVTQMGQEVILRCVPISNHLYFYWYRQILGQKVEFLVSFYNNEISEKSEIFDDQFSVERPDGSNFTLKIRSTKLEDSAMYFCASSESFRGRDSYNEQFFGPGTRLTVL.

V gene TRBV4-1 combines with J gene TRBJ2-4; D unclear. This CDR3 spans 18 amino acids. Germline CDR1 reads MGHRA; CDR2 reads YSYEKL. Trimming took 1 base from V and 0 from J, leaving 16 bases between them. CDR3 nucleotide sequence: TGCGCCAGCAGCCAAGCGATGCCCGTCCAGGTAGCCAAAAACATTCAGTACTTC. Residues: CASSQAMPVQVAKNIQYF.

The chain has TRBV7-9 and TRBJ2-7; the match to TRBD2 covers 15 bases. CDR1 is SEHNR, CDR2 FQNEAQ, per germline (reference sequence). The CDR3 sequence is 18 residues long. The ends lost 8 bases at V and 4 bases at J; junction bases unmatched: 15. This CDR3 reads CASYLKDGTSGGIYEQYF. CDR3 bases: TGTGCCAGCTACTTGAAAGATGGGACTAGCGGGGGGATTTACGAGCAGTACTTC.

The rearrangement uses TRBV5-5 and TRBJ2-4; D remains ambiguous. The germline V gene has CDR1 SGHKS and CDR2 YYEKEE (reference sequence). The CDR3 has 16 residues. V was shortened by 3 bases and J by 0 bases, with 13 bases between the two germline ends. The CDR3 loop reads CASSYPDRLAKNIQYF. In DNA form, the CDR3 reads TGTGCCAGCAGCTACCCGGACCGTCTAGCCAAAAACATTCAGTACTTC.

V and J are TRBV9 and TRBJ2-2; D may correspond to TRBD1 or TRBD2 (5 bases each). The germline V gene encodes CDR1 SGDLS and CDR2 YYNGEE. This CDR3 has 18 residues. The germline V and J ends were trimmed by 4 bases and 1 base, with 20 bases remaining between them. The CDR3 DNA reads as TGTGCCAGCAGCCCCCCGGGGCTCCTCCACCAGAACACCGGGGAGCTGTTTTTT. Translation: CASSPPGLLHQNTGELFF.

Only one count was recorded for this clone. The rearrangement uses TRBV6-1 and TRBJ1-3; D gene unclear. This CDR3 is 15 amino acids long. Per the germline V gene, CDR1 is MNHNS and CDR2 is SASEGT. Trimming took 4 bases from V and 0 from J, leaving 10 bases between them. The CDR3 coding sequence is TGTGCCAGCAGTGTCGACCCAAGCTCTGGAAACACCATATATTTT. Translated, it gives CASSVDPSSGNTIYF.

The chain combines TRBV4-1 with TRBJ2-4, with unresolved D. The CDR3 length is 17 residues. Looked up from germline, CDR1 is MGHRA and CDR2 is YSYEKL. The germline V and J ends were trimmed by 4 bases and 0 bases, with 16 bases remaining between them. CDR3 amino acids: CASSPGPQGRAKNIQYF. In DNA, the CDR3 is TGCGCCAGCAGCCCCGGGCCCCAAGGAAGAGCCAAAAACATTCAGTACTTC.

The gene calls are TRBV2 and TRBJ1-2; D is uncertain. This CDR3 is built from 15 residues. Trimming took off 3 bases at V and 8 bases at J, with 19 bases between the two ends. Germline values: CDR1 SNHLY, CDR2 FYNNEI. Here the CDR3 reads CASSDYQASQRGYTF. CDR3 DNA sequence: TGTGCCAGCAGTGATTACCAGGCCTCTCAGAGGGGCTACACCTTC.

This rearrangement joins TRBV2 to TRBJ2-5; no firm D call. The CDR3 is made up of 11 amino acids. CDR1 and CDR2 (germline): SNHLY, FYNNEI. Trimming took off 3 bases at V and 13 bases at J, with 12 bases between the two ends. The CDR3 sequence is CASSDLGRRYF. In DNA, the CDR3 is TGTGCCAGCAGTGATCTAGGACGTCGGTACTTC.

The rearrangement joins TRBV10-1 to TRBJ1-4, with a tentative D call TRBD1 (6 bases). The length of the CDR3 is 12 residues. Per germline, CDR1 WNHNN and CDR2 SYGVQD (reference sequence). CDR3 in amino acids: CRREGVRQRVFF. DNA of the CDR3: TGCCGACGGGAGGGGGTACGGCAACGGGTGTTTTTT.

This clone appeared a few times. V usage is TRBV9 and J usage is TRBJ2-7; D gene unclear. With 0 bases removed from V and 5 bases from J, the gap between germline ends came to 15 bases. This CDR3 comprises 15 residues. In germline, CDR1 is SGDLS, CDR2 YYNGEE. CDR3 protein: CASSVEGDFTDEQYF. The CDR3 DNA is TGTGCCAGCAGCGTAGAAGGCGATTTTACGGACGAGCAGTACTTC. Looking up the rest from reference TRBV9 and TRBJ2-7 gives the full variable domain: DSGVTQTPKHLITATGQRVTLRCSPRSGDLSVYWYQQSLDQGLQFLIQYYNGEERAKGNILERFSAQQFPDLHSELNLSSLELGDSALYFCASSVEGDFTDEQYFGPGTRLTVT.

The chain links TRBV30 to TRBJ1-2, with D perhaps matching TRBD1 (6 bases). The CDR3 runs 13 residues. Germline lookup yields CDR1 GTSNPN and CDR2 SVGIG (reference sequence). Trimming stripped 2 bases from V and 6 bases from J, with 13 bases between. CDR3 in amino acids: CAWSYTGLDGYTF. Here the CDR3 DNA reads TGTGCCTGGAGTTATACAGGGTTGGATGGCTACACCTTC. Together with reference TRBV30 and TRBJ1-2, the CDR3 gives the full variable domain: SQTIHQWPATLVQPVGSPLSLECTVEGTSNPNLYWYRQAAGRGLQLLFYSVGIGQISSEVPQNLSASRPQDRQFILSSKKLLLSDSGFYLCAWSYTGLDGYTFGSGTRLTVV.

The chain couples TRBV21-1 to TRBJ1-3; the D call in the table, TRBD1, was not verified against the DNA. TRBV21-1 is a known pseudogene. The CDR3 sequence is 16 residues long. CDR3 loop: CASSHVQASSGNTIYF. In DNA, the CDR3 is TGTGCCAGCAGCCACGTGCAGGCGAGCTCTGGAAACACCATATATTTT.

The gene calls are TRBV7-2 and TRBJ2-2, with D perhaps matching TRBD1 or TRBD2 (6 bases each). CDR1 and CDR2 (germline): SGHTA, FQGNSA. The V end lost 6 bases, the J end lost 6 bases, and 14 bases lay between the germline ends. The CDR3 runs 14 residues. The CDR3 loop reads CASRTPGEAGELFF. For the CDR3, the DNA is TGTGCCAGCAGGACCCCAGGGGAGGCCGGGGAGCTGTTTTTT. Filled out from reference TRBV7-2 and TRBJ2-2, the complete variable domain reads GAGVSQSPSNKVTEKGKDVELRCDPISGHTALYWYRQSLGQGLEFLIYFQGNSAPDKSGLPSDRFSAERTGGSVSTLTIQRTQQEDSAVYLCASRTPGEAGELFFGEGSRLTVL.

V is TRBV19 and J is TRBJ1-5, with 9 nucleotides matching TRBD1. CDR3 size: 13 residues. J was trimmed by 5 bases and V by 5 bases; bases with no gene match: 1. Germline V lookup: CDR1 LNHDA, CDR2 SQIVND (reference sequence). The CDR3 sequence is CASSWTGDQPQHF. As DNA, the CDR3 is TGTGCCAGTAGTTGGACAGGGGATCAGCCCCAGCATTTT.

This CDR3 reads CASSATSGIHEQYF. CDR3 nucleotides: TGTGCCAGCTCGGCGACTAGCGGGATACACGAGCAGTACTTC. J is TRBJ2-7 and V is TRBV18, with 11 positions matching TRBD2. V gave up 6 bases and J gave up 5 bases; unmatched junction bases: 6. This CDR3 region has 14 residues. Germline V gene lookup returns CDR1 KGHSH and CDR2 LQKENI.

The chain links TRBV13 to TRBJ2-5, with 8 bases aligning to TRBD2. V lost 3 bases to trimming and J lost 5 bases; unmatched junction nucleotides: 17. The CDR3 has 18 residues. Germline loops: CDR1 PRHDT, CDR2 FYEKMQ (reference sequence). The CDR3: CASSFRVAGPFSWETQYF. The CDR3 DNA follows: TGTGCCAGCAGCTTCCGGGTAGCGGGGCCGTTTAGTTGGGAGACCCAGTACTTC.

The chain carries TRBV12-2 and TRBJ1-2. TRBV12-2 is designated a pseudogene. The CDR3 is made up of 14 amino acids. The CDR3 protein is CASLLGGVGYGYTF. In DNA, the CDR3 is TGTGCAAGTCTTTTGGGTGGGGTTGGCTATGGCTACACCTTC.